This TCR beta chain was identified in a study of stem cell transplantation in POMP-related autoinflammatory disease. Study-level information: Defective thymoproteasomes were hypothesized to impair CD8+ T-cell positive selection. Before transplant, CD4+ T cells skewed naive and CD8+ proportions were low. Study results and limitations: A trend toward lower repertoire diversity and greater clonality appeared in every analyzed T-cell subset of PRAID patients. Unique TRB V-J gene pairings were limited in number in patients with PRAID.

Prominent immunodeficiency with autoinflammation defined PRAID. As for this clone: No antigen is known for it.

Sequenced by immunoSEQ multiplex PCR; TCRdb stores in-frame clones only, minus some. The profile shows some 11,000 clones, approximately 86% of them singletons. This CDR3 has 12 residues. Trimming took off 2 bases at V and 6 bases at J, with 7 bases between the two ends. The germline gives CDR1 MNHNY, CDR2 SVGAGI (reference sequence). This sequence originates from a human donor with POMP-related autoinflammation and immune dysregulation (PRAID). This rearrangement joins TRBV6-6 to TRBJ1-1, with D tentatively TRBD1 (6 bases). The sample was CD8+ T cells from PBMCs, taken before stem cell transplantation. The CDR3 protein is CASSYGGPEAFF. As DNA, the CDR3 is TGTGCCAGCAGTTACGGGGGGCCTGAAGCTTTCTTT.